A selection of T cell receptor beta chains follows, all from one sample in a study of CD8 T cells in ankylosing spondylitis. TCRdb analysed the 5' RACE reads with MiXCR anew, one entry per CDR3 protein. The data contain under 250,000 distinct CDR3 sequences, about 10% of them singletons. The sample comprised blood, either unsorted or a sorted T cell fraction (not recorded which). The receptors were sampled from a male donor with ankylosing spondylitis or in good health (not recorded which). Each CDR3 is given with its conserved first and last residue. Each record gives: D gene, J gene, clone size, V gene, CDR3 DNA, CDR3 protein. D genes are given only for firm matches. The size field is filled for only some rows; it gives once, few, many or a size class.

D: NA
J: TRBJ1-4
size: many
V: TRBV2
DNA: TGTGCCAGCAGAGAGACCATCCTGAATGAAAAACTGTTTTTT
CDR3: CASRETILNEKLFF

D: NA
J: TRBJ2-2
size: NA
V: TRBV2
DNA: TGTGCCAGCAGCCCGACGTCGGGACGGAACACCGGGGAGCTGTTTTTT
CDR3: CASSPTSGRNTGELFF

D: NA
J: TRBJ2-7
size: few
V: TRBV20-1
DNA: TGCAGTGCTAGAGCAGATAGCGGCTACGAGCAGTACTTC
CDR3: CSARADSGYEQYF

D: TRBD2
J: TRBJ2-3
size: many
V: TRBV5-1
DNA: TGCGCCAGCAGCTTAGAAGGACTAGCGGGAGACGCAGATACGCAGTATTTT
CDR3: CASSLEGLAGDADTQYF

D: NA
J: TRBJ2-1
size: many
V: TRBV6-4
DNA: TGTGCCAGCAGCTCAGGGGAGGAGGGGGGCTACAATGAGCAGTTCTTC
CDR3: CASSSGEEGGYNEQFF

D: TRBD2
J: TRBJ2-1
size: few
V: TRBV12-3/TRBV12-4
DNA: TGTGCCAGCAGCCCAAGCGGGAGGGCCGGGAACAATGAGCAGTTCTTC
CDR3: CASSPSGRAGNNEQFF

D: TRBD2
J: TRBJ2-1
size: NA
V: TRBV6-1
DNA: TGTGCCATCAGTATCTCCCGGACTAGCGGTGGGGGTGAACAGTTCTTC
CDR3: CAISISRTSGGGEQFF

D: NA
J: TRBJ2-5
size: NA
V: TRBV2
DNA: TGTGCCAGCAGTGAAGAACAGTCACCACACCTCTTC
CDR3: CASSEEQSPHLF

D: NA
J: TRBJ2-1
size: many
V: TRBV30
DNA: TGTGCCTTCTTAAGGCAGGGCTCCTACAATGAGCAGTTCTTC
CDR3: CAFLRQGSYNEQFF

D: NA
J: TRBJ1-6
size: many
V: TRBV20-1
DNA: TGCAGTGCTAGAGATCCCAATTCACCCCTCCACTTT
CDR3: CSARDPNSPLHF

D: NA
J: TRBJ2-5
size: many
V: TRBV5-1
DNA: TGCGCCAGCAGGACCGGGAATGCTCAGTACTTC
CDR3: CASRTGNAQYF

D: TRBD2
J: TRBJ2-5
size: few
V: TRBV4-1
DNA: TGCGCCAGCAGCCAAGAAGGAGCGGGGGGCGGGGTACAAGAGACCCAGTACTTC
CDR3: CASSQEGAGGGVQETQYF

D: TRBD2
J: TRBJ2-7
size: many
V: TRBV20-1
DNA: TGCAGTGCTAGAACTAGCGGGAGCTCCTACGAGCAGTACTTC
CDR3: CSARTSGSSYEQYF

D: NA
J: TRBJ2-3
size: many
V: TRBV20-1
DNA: TGCAGTGCAGGCACCCCCGTCGACGATACGCAGTATTTT
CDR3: CSAGTPVDDTQYF

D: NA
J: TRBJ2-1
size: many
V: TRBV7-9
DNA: TGTGCCAGCAGCCGAAGGTCTTCCTCTATATACAATGAGCAGTTCTTC
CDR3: CASSRRSSSIYNEQFF

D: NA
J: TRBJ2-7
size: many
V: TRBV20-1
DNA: TGCAGTGCTAGAGATGGGGGAGGTGAGCAGTACTTC
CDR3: CSARDGGGEQYF

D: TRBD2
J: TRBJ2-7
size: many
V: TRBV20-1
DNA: TGCAGTGCTAGAGACCCCCAAGGACTAGCGCACGAGCAGTACTTC
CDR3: CSARDPQGLAHEQYF

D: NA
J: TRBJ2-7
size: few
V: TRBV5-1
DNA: TGCGCCAGCAGCAGAGACCTGGGACCGAGGTACGAGCAGTACTTC
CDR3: CASSRDLGPRYEQYF

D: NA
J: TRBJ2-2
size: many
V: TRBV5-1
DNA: TGCGCCAGCAGCTTGGATCGGACTACCAACACCGGGGAGCTGTTTTTT
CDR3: CASSLDRTTNTGELFF

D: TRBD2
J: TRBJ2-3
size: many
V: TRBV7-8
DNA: TGTGCCAGCAGCTTAGGTGGTCGGGGGGTTGGTTATACGCAGTATTTT
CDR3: CASSLGGRGVGYTQYF

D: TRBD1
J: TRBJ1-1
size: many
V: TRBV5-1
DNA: TGCGCCAGCAGCTTACAGGGGGTTCCGCGGAACACTGAAGCTTTCTTT
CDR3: CASSLQGVPRNTEAFF

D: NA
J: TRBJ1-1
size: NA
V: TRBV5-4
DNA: TGTGCCAGCAGCGTCAACCGGGGCATGAACACTGAAGCTTTCTTT
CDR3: CASSVNRGMNTEAFF

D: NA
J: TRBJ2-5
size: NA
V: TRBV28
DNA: TGTGCCAGCAGAGCTACACAAGAGACCCAGTACTTC
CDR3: CASRATQETQYF

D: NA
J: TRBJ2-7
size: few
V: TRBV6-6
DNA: TGTGCCAGCAGTTACTCGAGCAGGGACCTCTCCTACGAGCAGTACTTC
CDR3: CASSYSSRDLSYEQYF

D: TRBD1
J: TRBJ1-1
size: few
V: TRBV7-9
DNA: TGTGCCAGCGGTCAACGGGACAGGGGGGAAGCTTTCTTT
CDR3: CASGQRDRGEAFF

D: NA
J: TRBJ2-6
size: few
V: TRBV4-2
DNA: TGTGCCAGCAGCCAAGTTGAAGGGGTCGGGGCCAACGTCCTGACTTTC
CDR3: CASSQVEGVGANVLTF

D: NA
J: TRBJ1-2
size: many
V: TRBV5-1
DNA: TGCGCCAGCAGCCCGGATGGCCCGACAGTGTTCCACTATGGCTACACCTTC
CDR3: CASSPDGPTVFHYGYTF

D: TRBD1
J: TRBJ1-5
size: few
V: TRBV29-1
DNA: TGCAGCGTTGAAATAACAGGGGGAGATCAGCCCCAGCATTTT
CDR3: CSVEITGGDQPQHF

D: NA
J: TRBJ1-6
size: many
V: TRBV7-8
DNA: TGTGCCAGCAGCTTAACAGGGACTTCACCCCTCCACTTT
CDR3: CASSLTGTSPLHF

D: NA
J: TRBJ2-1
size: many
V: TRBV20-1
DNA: TGCAGTGCTAGAGGGGGGGCCCCGTACAATGAGCAGTTCTTC
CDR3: CSARGGAPYNEQFF

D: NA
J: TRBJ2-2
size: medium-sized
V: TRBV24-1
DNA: TGTGCCACCAGTGATACAGGGTACACCGGGGAGCTGTTTTTT
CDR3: CATSDTGYTGELFF

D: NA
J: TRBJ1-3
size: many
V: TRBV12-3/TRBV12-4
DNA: TGTGCCAGCAGTTACCCCGGACAGCCCTCTGGAAACACCATATATTTT
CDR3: CASSYPGQPSGNTIYF

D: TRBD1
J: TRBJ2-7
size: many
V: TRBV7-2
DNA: TGTGCCAGCAGCCGACGGACAGGGGTCGGCGAGCAGTACTTC
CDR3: CASSRRTGVGEQYF

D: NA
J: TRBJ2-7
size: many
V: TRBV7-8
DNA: TGTGCCAGCAGTCAAGATTCCGGGACATTTAGCTCCTACGAGCAGTACTTC
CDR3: CASSQDSGTFSSYEQYF

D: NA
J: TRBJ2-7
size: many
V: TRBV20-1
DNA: TGCAGTGCTAGCCTGATAGCGGAAAAACACTCCTACGAGCAGTACTTC
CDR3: CSASLIAEKHSYEQYF

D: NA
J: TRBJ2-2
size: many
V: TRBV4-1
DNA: TGCGCCAGCAGTCGGCAGGAGTACACCGGGGAGCTGTTTTTT
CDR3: CASSRQEYTGELFF

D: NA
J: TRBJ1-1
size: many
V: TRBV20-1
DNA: TGCAGTGCCCCGGACCCGAACACTGAAGCTTTCTTT
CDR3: CSAPDPNTEAFF

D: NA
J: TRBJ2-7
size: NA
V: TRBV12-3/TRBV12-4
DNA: TGTGCCAGCAGTTTTAGGGGAAACCCCTCCTACGAGCAGTACTTC
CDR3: CASSFRGNPSYEQYF

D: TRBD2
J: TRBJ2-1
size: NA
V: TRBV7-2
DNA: TGTGTCAGCAGCTTTAGCGGGAGTCTAAGGAATGAGCAGTTCTTC
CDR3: CVSSFSGSLRNEQFF

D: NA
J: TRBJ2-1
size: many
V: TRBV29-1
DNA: TGCAGCGGGAAGGGCATTAGCTCCTACAATGAGCAGTTCTTC
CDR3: CSGKGISSYNEQFF

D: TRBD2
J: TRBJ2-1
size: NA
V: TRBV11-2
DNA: TGTGCCAGCAGCTTAACGGGGGGGTTTACCTACAATGAGCAGTTCTTC
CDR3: CASSLTGGFTYNEQFF

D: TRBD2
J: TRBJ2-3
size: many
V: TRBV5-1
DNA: TGCGCCAGCAGCCCCCGACTAGCGAGCACAGATACGCAGTATTTT
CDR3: CASSPRLASTDTQYF

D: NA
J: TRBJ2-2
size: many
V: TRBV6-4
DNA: TGTGCCAGCAGTGAAGGTAGCACCGGGGAGCTGTTTTTT
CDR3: CASSEGSTGELFF

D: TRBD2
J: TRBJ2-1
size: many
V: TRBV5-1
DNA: TGCGCCAGCACCAGCGGGAGTGGTTGGAATGAGCAGTTCTTC
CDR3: CASTSGSGWNEQFF

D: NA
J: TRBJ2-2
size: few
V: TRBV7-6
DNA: TGTGCCAGCAGCTTTGCGGTTGGGGGCGGGAGTCGGACCGGGGAGCTGTTTTTT
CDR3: CASSFAVGGGSRTGELFF

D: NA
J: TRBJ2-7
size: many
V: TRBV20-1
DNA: TGCAGTGCTAGAGGGTGGGACCGCTCCTACGAGCAGTACTTC
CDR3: CSARGWDRSYEQYF

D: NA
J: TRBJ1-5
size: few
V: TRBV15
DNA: TGTGCCACCAGCAGAGATCTCGGAGCGGTCAATCAGCCCCAGCATTTT
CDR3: CATSRDLGAVNQPQHF

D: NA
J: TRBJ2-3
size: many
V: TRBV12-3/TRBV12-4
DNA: TGTGCCACAGGACGCCCGACGGCAGATACGCAGTATTTT
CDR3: CATGRPTADTQYF